Listed here are 30 T cell receptor beta chains from one sample, sequenced in a study of cytomegalovirus exposure and HLA in healthy donors. A multiplex PCR was run with 60 Vbeta primers and 13 Jbeta primers. The repertoire was sequenced with immunoSEQ multiplex PCR; TCRdb's copy has only in-frame clones and lacks some. Of about 60,000 clones listed, about 82% are singletons. Material: PBMCs. These receptors were taken from a woman aged 30 to 39 in good health and CMV-seronegative.

This chain uses TRBV7-2 with TRBJ1-5; 12 bases are a match to TRBD1. The CDR3 spans 15 residues. After removal of 5 bases from V and 6 bases from J, the junction contained 5 bases not matched to a gene. Germline V gene data show CDR1 as SGHTA and CDR2 as FQGNSA. DNA for the CDR3: TGTGCCAGCAGCCGGGACAGGGGGCTGCGTCAGCCCCAGCATTTT. Translation gives CASSRDRGLRQPQHF.

V is TRBV29-1 and J is TRBJ2-5; 14 nucleotides agree with TRBD2. V shed 4 bases and J 5 bases; nucleotides not matched to a gene: 9. The germline CDR1 and CDR2 sequences are SQVTM and ANQGSEA. The CDR3 is 16 amino acids. The chain's CDR3 is CSVVGLAGGPGETQYF. The CDR3 nucleotides read TGCAGCGTTGTCGGACTAGCGGGAGGCCCAGGGGAGACCCAGTACTTC.

The sample holds a few counts of this clone. The rearrangement uses TRBV29-1 and TRBJ1-2; 9 bases fit TRBD1. Germline CDR1 and CDR2: SQVTM and ANQGSEA. This CDR3 has 13 amino acids. The V gene end was trimmed by 7 bases and the J gene end by 3 bases; junction bases not matched to a gene: 6. CDR3 protein: CSAYRGQDYGYTF. The CDR3 DNA reads TGCAGCGCATACAGGGGGCAGGACTATGGCTACACCTTC.

The chain combines TRBV19 with TRBJ1-6; no clear D. Germline-derived CDR1 and CDR2 are LNHDA and SQIVND (reference sequence). V was cut by 9 bases and J by 7 bases, with 10 bases left in between. CDR3 length equals 12 residues. The CDR3 DNA reads TGTGCCAGCGGAACGGGGAATTCACCCCTCCACTTT. Translating it yields CASGTGNSPLHF.

There are a few counts of this clone. V usage is TRBV6-5 and J usage is TRBJ2-1, with 8 nucleotides matching TRBD1. Germline V CDR1 and CDR2: MNHEY, SVGAGI. V was pared by 5 bases and J by 7 bases, with 7 bases of the junction left unmatched. The CDR3 is made up of 14 amino acids. CDR3 sequence (DNA): TGTGCCAGCAGTCCGAGGACAGGGAGGAATGAGCAGTTCTTC. Its protein product is CASSPRTGRNEQFF.

This rearrangement joins TRBV29-1 to TRBJ1-2, with D tentatively TRBD1 (6 bases). This CDR3 region has 15 residues. V shed 0 bases and J shed 8 bases, with 19 bases lying between them. The germline V gene encodes CDR1 SQVTM and CDR2 ANQGSEA. CDR3 sequence: CSVEDRRKGVGGYTF. As DNA, the CDR3 is TGCAGCGTTGAAGATAGGCGAAAGGGGGTGGGAGGCTACACCTTC.

This clone was recorded a few times. This rearrangement joins TRBV5-1 to TRBJ1-3; the D is unclear. From germline, CDR1 is SGHRS and CDR2 YFSETQ. Trimming took 0 bases from V and 2 from J, leaving 6 bases between them. The CDR3 totals 14 residues. CDR3 protein: CASSLAGAGNTIYF. Here the CDR3 DNA reads TGCGCCAGCAGCTTGGCCGGGGCTGGAAACACCATATATTTT.

V usage is TRBV5-1 and J usage is TRBJ2-6; 10 bases align to TRBD1. The V segment lost 3 bases and the J segment 0 bases; nucleotides outside the gene matches: 0. The CDR3 is 16 amino acids. Looked up from germline, CDR1 is SGHRS and CDR2 is YFSETQ. DNA for the CDR3: TGCGCCAGCAGCTGGACAGGGGGCTCTGGGGCCAACGTCCTGACTTTC. It codes for CASSWTGGSGANVLTF.

The rearrangement links TRBV2 to TRBJ1-2, with a weak D call TRBD1 (6 bases). The CDR3 length is 15 residues. Germline assignment: CDR1 SNHLY and CDR2 FYNNEI. The ends were cut back, 4 bases at V and 8 bases at J, with 20 bases in the middle. CDR3 in amino acids: CASSGSGTRSEGYTF. CDR3 nucleotide sequence: TGTGCCAGCAGTGGGTCCGGGACACGGAGTGAGGGCTACACCTTC.

The sample holds a few counts of this clone. This chain connects TRBV6-1 to TRBJ1-2; 7 positions match TRBD1. Looked up from germline, CDR1 is MNHNS and CDR2 is SASEGT. This CDR3 is 16 amino acids long. With V trimmed by 3 bases and J by 4 bases, 11 bases remained unmatched. CDR3 region: CASSEEGQAATYGYTF. DNA of the CDR3: TGTGCCAGCAGTGAGGAAGGACAGGCCGCCACCTATGGCTACACCTTC.

This clone was counted once. The V and J genes are TRBV11-2 and TRBJ2-1, with 7 nucleotides matching TRBD2. Germline-derived CDR1 and CDR2 are SGHAT and FQNNGV. V lost 1 base to trimming and J lost 4 bases; unmatched junction nucleotides: 4. There are 15 residues in the CDR3. CDR3 sequence: CASSLAWTSYNEQFF. The DNA for the CDR3 is TGTGCCAGCAGCTTAGCCTGGACTAGTTACAATGAGCAGTTCTTC.

The chain joins TRBV28 to TRBJ2-7; 7 bases fit TRBD2. The germline gives CDR1 MDHEN, CDR2 SYDVKM. This CDR3 has 15 residues. V lost 6 bases and J lost 5; bases outside the gene matches: 13. For the CDR3, the DNA is TGTGCCAGCAGACGGTCGAGGCTAGCGGCCGACGAGCAGTACTTC. Its translation is CASRRSRLAADEQYF.

The V gene is TRBV23-1, the J gene TRBJ2-5, with D perhaps matching TRBD2 (5 bases). TRBV23-1 is an open reading frame whose function is uncertain. The V end lost 0 bases, the J end lost 0 bases, and 11 bases lay between the germline ends. The CDR3 contains 16 residues. Written as DNA, the CDR3 is TGCGCCAGCAGTCAATCGAGAGTAGCGTACCAAGAGACCCAGTACTTC. As protein: CASSQSRVAYQETQYF.

The CDR3 sequence: CASSSEEDTEAFF. The CDR3 nucleotides are TGTGCCAGCAGCTCCGAGGAGGACACTGAAGCTTTCTTT. V gene TRBV5-4 combines with J gene TRBJ1-1; D is undetermined. The germline V gene encodes CDR1 SGHNT and CDR2 YYREEE (reference sequence). This CDR3 has 13 residues. Trimming cost V 3 bases and J 3 bases, with 9 bases left between them.

The CDR3 protein is CSVETGQGLSSGANVLTF. CDR3 sequence (DNA): TGCAGCGTTGAAACCGGACAGGGCCTGTCCTCTGGGGCCAACGTCCTGACTTTC. The rearrangement uses TRBV29-1 and TRBJ2-6; 8 positions match TRBD1. This CDR3 is built from 18 residues. Germline V lookup: CDR1 SQVTM, CDR2 ANQGSEA. Trimming at V came to 2 bases and at J to 0 bases, leaving 9 bases not matched to a gene.

The V call is TRBV29-1, the J call TRBJ1-2, with 9 bases aligning to TRBD1. CDR3 length: 11 amino acids. Germline CDR1 and CDR2: SQVTM and ANQGSEA. The J segment lost 11 bases and the V segment lost 4 bases, leaving 5 bases of the junction unmatched. CDR3 DNA sequence: TGCAGCGTTGGAAACAGGGGGCAGTACACCTTC. It specifies CSVGNRGQYTF. The full variable domain, its missing parts supplied by reference TRBV29-1 and TRBJ1-2, is SAVISQKPSRDICQRGTSLTIQCQVDSQVTMMFWYRQQPGQSLTLIATANQGSEATYESGFVIDKFPISRPNLTFSTLTVSNMSPEDSSIYLCSVGNRGQYTFGSGTRLTVV.

This chain links TRBV6-5 with TRBJ1-2; TRBD1 aligns across 10 bases. The CDR3 has 13 amino acids. The V segment lost 6 bases and the J segment 7 bases; nucleotides outside the gene matches: 5. Germline-derived CDR1 and CDR2 are MNHEY and SVGAGI. CDR3 in amino acids: CASSHGQGGGYTF. DNA of the CDR3: TGTGCCAGCAGCCACGGACAGGGGGGTGGCTACACCTTC.

In DNA, the CDR3 is TGTGCCAGCATCGGGACAGGGAGAGAGACTGAAGCTTTCTTT. Amino acids: CASIGTGRETEAFF. The chain joins TRBV2 to TRBJ1-1; 9 nucleotides agree with TRBD1. The V segment lost 7 bases and the J segment 5 bases; nucleotides outside the gene matches: 8. The CDR3 extends over 14 amino acids. CDR1 and CDR2 from the germline V gene are SNHLY and FYNNEI.

This clone came up once. Here the CDR3 reads CASSGPISSQETQYF. The CDR3, as DNA: TGTGCCAGCAGCGGCCCAATTAGCAGCCAAGAGACCCAGTACTTC. The chain has TRBV6-6 and TRBJ2-5, with D uncertain. The germline V gene has CDR1 MNHNY and CDR2 SVGAGI (reference sequence). CDR3 length equals 15 residues. Deletions cut 6 bases from V and 1 base from J, with 15 bases between.

This chain joins TRBV7-2 and TRBJ1-1; D gene uncertain. Per germline, CDR1 SGHTA and CDR2 FQGNSA. This CDR3 spans 16 amino acids. V lost 0 bases, J lost 0 bases, and 11 bases lay in between. The DNA for the CDR3 is TGTGCCAGCAGCTTAGCGGGGAGGACGGTGAACACTGAAGCTTTCTTT. As protein: CASSLAGRTVNTEAFF.

This clone was detected only once. This chain uses TRBV18 with TRBJ1-1; 8 nucleotides align to TRBD1. From germline, CDR1 is KGHSH and CDR2 LQKENI. The trim removed 2 bases at V and 6 bases at J, leaving 8 bases unmatched. The CDR3 length is 15 residues. CDR3 nucleotide sequence: TGTGCCAGCTCACCATCGGAACAGGGGGTGGCTGAAGCTTTCTTT. It yields the protein CASSPSEQGVAEAFF.

J is TRBJ2-1 and V is TRBV29-1; D gene unclear. This CDR3 is built from 14 residues. The V end lost 1 base, the J end lost 8 bases, and 15 bases lay between the germline ends. The germline gives CDR1 SQVTM, CDR2 ANQGSEA. The CDR3 loop is CSVEGQVLGYEQFF. The CDR3 DNA reads as TGCAGCGTTGAAGGGCAGGTCCTGGGCTATGAGCAGTTCTTC.

This clone was seen a handful of times. This chain connects TRBV5-1 to TRBJ2-3; D is possibly TRBD2 (5 bases). The V gene lost 1 base and the J gene lost 8 bases, with 11 bases spanning the gap. The CDR3 contains 13 residues. The V gene's germline CDR1 is SGHRS and CDR2 YFSETQ. The CDR3 coding sequence is TGCGCCAGCAGCTTGACAGCCGCGGGTACGCAGTATTTT. Its translation is CASSLTAAGTQYF. Using reference TRBV5-1 and TRBJ2-3 for the parts outside the CDR3, the full variable domain is KAGVTQTPRYLIKTRGQQVTLSCSPISGHRSVSWYQQTPGQGLQFLFEYFSETQRNKGNFPGRFSGRQFSNSRSEMNVSTLELGDSALYLCASSLTAAGTQYFGPGTRLTVL.

This clone was seen a few times. The rearrangement links TRBV10-3 to TRBJ1-1, with TRBD1 as a possible D gene (5 bases). The CDR3 is 12 amino acids. V was shortened by 8 bases and J by 1 base, with 8 bases between the two germline ends. The germline CDR1 and CDR2 sequences are ENHRY and SYGVKD. CDR3 region: CAIGGRNTEAFF. The CDR3 coding sequence is TGTGCCATCGGGGGGAGGAACACTGAAGCTTTCTTT.

This rearrangement joins TRBV30 to TRBJ1-3; TRBD1 agrees at 9 bases. J was trimmed by 4 bases and V by 1 base; bases with no gene match: 2. The CDR3 runs to 14 residues. CDR1 and CDR2 (germline): GTSNPN, SVGIG (reference sequence). CDR3 loop: CAWSAGTGGNTIYF. The CDR3 DNA sequence: TGTGCCTGGAGTGCCGGGACAGGGGGAAACACCATATATTTT. The full variable domain, in which reference TRBV30 and TRBJ1-3 provide the parts outside the CDR3, is SQTIHQWPATLVQPVGSPLSLECTVEGTSNPNLYWYRQAAGRGLQLLFYSVGIGQISSEVPQNLSASRPQDRQFILSSKKLLLSDSGFYLCAWSAGTGGNTIYFGEGSWLTVV.

The V call is TRBV9, the J call TRBJ2-5, with TRBD1 matching over 7 bases. Germline loops: CDR1 SGDLS, CDR2 YYNGEE. The CDR3 contains 16 residues. Unmatched junction bases numbered 14, after V lost 4 bases and J lost 5 bases. CDR3 in amino acids: CASSPRDREVRETQYF. For the CDR3, the DNA is TGTGCCAGCAGCCCCCGGGACAGAGAAGTACGGGAGACCCAGTACTTC.

The J gene is TRBJ1-2, the V gene TRBV7-2; D remains ambiguous. Germline V gives CDR1 SGHTA, CDR2 FQGNSA. Trimming took off 3 bases at V and 4 bases at J, with 12 bases between the two ends. CDR3 length: 14 residues. The DNA of the CDR3 is TGTGCCAGCAGCTTCCCTAGACCGACCTATGGCTACACCTTC. Translation: CASSFPRPTYGYTF.

Here the CDR3 DNA reads TGTGCCAGCAGCCTCACTAGCGGGATAATCAATGAGCAGTTCTTC. Protein: CASSLTSGIINEQFF. The chain uses TRBV5-6 and TRBJ2-1; 10 bases line up with TRBD2. The length of the CDR3 is 15 residues. V shed 4 bases and J 6 bases; nucleotides not matched to a gene: 7. Germline-derived CDR1 and CDR2 are SGHDT and YYEEEE.

This clone has only a few counts. The chain carries TRBV6-5 and TRBJ2-7, with 11 nucleotides matching TRBD2. This CDR3 has 14 residues. V shed 6 bases and J 2 bases; nucleotides not matched to a gene: 3. The germline CDR1 and CDR2 sequences are MNHEY and SVGAGI. CDR3: CASSKGLAAYEQYF. DNA for the CDR3: TGTGCCAGCAGCAAGGGACTAGCGGCCTACGAGCAGTACTTC.

This sequence joins TRBV4-1 and TRBJ2-7; 7 nucleotides align to TRBD1. The CDR3 sequence is 15 residues long. V lost 2 bases and J lost 2; bases outside the gene matches: 6. Germline CDR1 is MGHRA and CDR2 is YSYEKL. The CDR3 DNA sequence: TGCGCCAGCAGCCAACCAACACAGGGGACCTACGAGCAGTACTTC. It codes for CASSQPTQGTYEQYF.